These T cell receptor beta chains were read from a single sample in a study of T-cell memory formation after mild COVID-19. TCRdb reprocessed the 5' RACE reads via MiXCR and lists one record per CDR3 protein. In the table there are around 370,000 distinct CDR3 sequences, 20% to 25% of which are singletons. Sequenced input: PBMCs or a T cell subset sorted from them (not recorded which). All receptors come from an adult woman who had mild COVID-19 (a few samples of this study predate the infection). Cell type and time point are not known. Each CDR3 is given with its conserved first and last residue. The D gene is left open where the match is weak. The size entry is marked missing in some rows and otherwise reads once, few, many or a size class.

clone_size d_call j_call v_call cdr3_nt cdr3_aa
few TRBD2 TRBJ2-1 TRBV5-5 TGTGCCAGCAGCCCAGAGGGACTAGCCATCTCCTACAATGAGCAGTTCTTC CASSPEGLAISYNEQFF
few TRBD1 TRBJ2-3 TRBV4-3 TGCGCCAGCAGCCAAGAGACAGGGTCTACGCAGTATTTT CASSQETGSTQYF
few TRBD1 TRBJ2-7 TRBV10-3 TGTGCCATCAGTGAGTCTGGACAGGGGTCCTACGAGCAGTACTTC CAISESGQGSYEQYF
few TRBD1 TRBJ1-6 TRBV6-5 TGTGCCAGCAGTTACGCCAGGGGGTCACCCCTCCACTTT CASSYARGSPLHF
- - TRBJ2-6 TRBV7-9 TGTGCCAGCAGCTGGTACACATCTGGGGCCAACGTCCTGACTTTC CASSWYTSGANVLTF
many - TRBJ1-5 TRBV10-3 TGTGCCTCGCAAGACAGTAGCAATCAGCCCCAGCATTTT CASQDSSNQPQHF
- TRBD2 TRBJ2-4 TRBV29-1 TGCAGCGTTGAAGGACTAGCGGGGGCAAACATTCAGTACTTC CSVEGLAGANIQYF
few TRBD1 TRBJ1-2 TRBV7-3 TGTGCCAGCAGCAACCCGGGCACAGGGGGCACCTATGGCTACACCTTC CASSNPGTGGTYGYTF
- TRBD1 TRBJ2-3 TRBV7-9 TGTGCCAGCAGCTTATGGGGACAGGGTTTCACCCCCACAGATACGCAGTATTTT CASSLWGQGFTPTDTQYF
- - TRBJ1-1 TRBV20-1 TGCAGTGCTAGGGACCGGGACTCTAATAGGGATTTCTTT CSARDRDSNRDFF
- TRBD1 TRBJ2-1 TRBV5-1 TGCGCCAGCAGCTTCGGACAGGGAAGCGGGAATGAGCAGTTCTTC CASSFGQGSGNEQFF
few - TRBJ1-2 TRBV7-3 TGTGCCAGCAGCTTAATCGGGACCGATTCCTATGGCTACACCTTC CASSLIGTDSYGYTF
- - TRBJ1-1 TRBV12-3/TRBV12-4 TGTGCCAGCAGTTTATTGATCCACACTGAAGCTTTCTTT CASSLLIHTEAFF
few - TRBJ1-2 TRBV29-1 TGCAGCGCCCGGGGGGTGGATGGCTACACCTTC CSARGVDGYTF
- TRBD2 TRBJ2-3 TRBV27 TGTGCCAGCAGTTTCAGCGGGAGAAACCCAGATACGCAGTATTTT CASSFSGRNPDTQYF
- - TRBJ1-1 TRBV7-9 TGTGCCTCGACCGTAGAGGGCGCTGAAGCTTTCTTT CASTVEGAEAFF
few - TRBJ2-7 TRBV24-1 TGTGCCACCAGTGATTCCGGGGTCCTCTCCTACGAGCAGTACTTC CATSDSGVLSYEQYF
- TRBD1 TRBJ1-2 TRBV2 TGTGCCAGCAGTGATTTAGACAGGGGGCTAATCTACACCTTC CASSDLDRGLIYTF
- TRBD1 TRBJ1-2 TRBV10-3 TGTGCCACCCGGACAGGGGAAGGCTACACCTTC CATRTGEGYTF
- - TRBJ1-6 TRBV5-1 TGCGCCAGCAGCTTTGGGGAGAGGGGTTCACCCCTCCACTTT CASSFGERGSPLHF
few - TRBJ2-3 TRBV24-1 TGTGCCACCAGTGATTTGTACAGCAAAGCGGATACGCAGTATTTT CATSDLYSKADTQYF
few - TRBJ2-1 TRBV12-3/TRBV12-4 TGTGCCAGCCTCCTTAGGAGCTCCTACAATGAGCAGTTCTTC CASLLRSSYNEQFF
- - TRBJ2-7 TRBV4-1 TGCGCCAGCAGCCAAGCTAGGCAGGGTCACGACGAGCAGTACTTC CASSQARQGHDEQYF